The 30 T cell receptor beta chains below come from one sample, sequenced in a study of CD8 T cells in cerebrospinal fluid in Alzheimer's disease. TCRdb re-called the 10x single-cell sequencing reads; one entry per CDR3 protein, DNA not given. Here the sample table reports over 1,000 distinct CDR3 sequences. Material for sequencing was cerebrospinal fluid. The receptors were gathered from a human donor in good health.

Frequency places this clonotype as medium-sized. The rearrangement links TRBV4-2 to TRBJ2-2; there is no DNA to check the TCRdb D call of TRBD2. Germline V gives CDR1 LGHNA, CDR2 YNFKEQ. This CDR3 region has 16 residues. CDR3 protein: CASSQELAGSTGELFF.

This clonotype is deemed medium-sized by its frequency. CDR3 in amino acids: CASRPGLAQETQYF. The chain is built from TRBV28 and TRBJ2-5; TCRdb proposes TRBD2, but this gene call is untestable without DNA. The CDR3 has 14 residues. From germline, CDR1 is MDHEN and CDR2 SYDVKM. The full variable domain, rest sourced from reference TRBV28 and TRBJ2-5, is DVKVTQSSRYLVKRTGEKVFLECVQDMDHENMFWYRQDPGLGLRLIYFSYDVKMKEKGDIPEGYSVSREKKERFSLILESASTNQTSMYLCASRPGLAQETQYFGPGTRLLVL.

This clonotype is identified as large from frequency. This chain connects TRBV4-3 to TRBJ1-2. The length of the CDR3 is 15 residues. Germline loops: CDR1 LGHNA, CDR2 YSLEER. CDR3 sequence: CASSQVLGFPYGYTF.

This clonotype is identified as medium-sized from frequency. The J gene is TRBJ2-2, the V gene TRBV24-1; TCRdb's D gene call, TRBD1, goes unchecked for lack of DNA. Germline V gene data show CDR1 as KGHDR and CDR2 as SFDVKD. This CDR3 has 14 residues. The CDR3 reads CATSDGTGYRELFF.

This clonotype is labeled large based on frequency. This chain joins TRBV3-1 and TRBJ2-7; with no DNA, the TCRdb D assignment of TRBD2 cannot be verified. The CDR3 has 15 residues. The germline V gene has CDR1 LGHDT and CDR2 YNNKEL (reference sequence). CDR3 sequence reads: CASSLGLAATYEQYF.

The CDR3 spells CASRGQGRETQYF. The chain links TRBV28 to TRBJ2-5; without DNA, the TCRdb call of TRBD1 cannot be checked. Germline V gives CDR1 MDHEN, CDR2 SYDVKM. The CDR3 sequence is 13 residues long.

Judged by frequency, this clonotype is medium-sized. The chain carries TRBV9 and TRBJ1-6. From germline, CDR1 is SGDLS and CDR2 YYNGEE. There are 13 residues in the CDR3. CDR3 residues: CASSVGDFGPLHF.

Measured by frequency, this clonotype is large. V and J are TRBV3-1 and TRBJ2-3; lacking DNA, the TRBD2 call made by TCRdb goes unchecked. Germline V gives CDR1 LGHDT, CDR2 YNNKEL (reference sequence). The CDR3 is made up of 16 amino acids. The CDR3 sequence is CASSQGTSGSTDTQYF.

This clonotype is identified as medium-sized from frequency. The CDR3 region is CAITSDIDTEAFF. The rearrangement links TRBV10-3 to TRBJ1-1. Germline V gene data show CDR1 as ENHRY and CDR2 as SYGVKD. The CDR3 has 13 amino acids.

In terms of frequency, this clonotype is large (0.1 to 1%). The rearrangement joins TRBV11-2 to TRBJ2-1; the D call from TCRdb, TRBD1, cannot be confirmed without DNA. The germline CDR1 and CDR2 sequences are SGHAT and FQNNGV. The CDR3 length is 20 residues. This chain's CDR3 is CASSSTRRIDRDTVYNEQFF.

Judged by frequency, this clonotype is medium-sized. The V and J genes are TRBV28 and TRBJ2-4; as DNA is missing, the TRBD1 call by TCRdb cannot be tested. The CDR3 sequence is 17 residues long. Germline V gene sequence: CDR1 MDHEN, CDR2 SYDVKM. CDR3 region: CASSTPGQPLAKNIQYF.

According to its frequency, this clonotype is large. The genes are TRBV7-9 and TRBJ2-7; TCRdb lists TRBD1, though no DNA is available to test this call. Germline V gene data show CDR1 as SEHNR and CDR2 as FQNEAQ (reference sequence). The CDR3 length is 13 residues. The CDR3 loop is CASSLYQGYEQYF. Using reference TRBV7-9 and TRBJ2-7 for the parts outside the CDR3, the full variable domain is DTGVSQNPRHKITKRGQNVTFRCDPISEHNRLYWYRQTLGQGPEFLTYFQNEAQLEKSRLLSDRFSAERPKGSFSTLEIQRTEQGDSAMYLCASSLYQGYEQYFGPGTRLTVT.

This clonotype is classed as medium-sized by frequency. The chain carries TRBV5-1 and TRBJ2-1; TCRdb picks TRBD1, but there is no DNA to check that call. The germline CDR1 and CDR2 sequences are SGHRS and YFSETQ. The CDR3 contains 15 residues. CDR3 residues: CASSFFTDRVDEQFF. The complete variable domain, with remaining parts taken from reference TRBV5-1 and TRBJ2-1, reads KAGVTQTPRYLIKTRGQQVTLSCSPISGHRSVSWYQQTPGQGLQFLFEYFSETQRNKGNFPGRFSGRQFSNSRSEMNVSTLELGDSALYLCASSFFTDRVDEQFFGPGTRLTVL.

This clonotype is called medium-sized based on its frequency. The chain combines TRBV30 with TRBJ2-5; TCRdb designates TRBD1, a call that cannot be tested without DNA. The CDR3 runs 13 residues. The germline V gene encodes CDR1 GTSNPN and CDR2 SVGIG (reference sequence). The CDR3 here is CAWTPIGPGTQYF.

This clonotype is classed as medium-sized by frequency. The chain uses TRBV2 and TRBJ1-6; there is no DNA to check the TCRdb D call of TRBD1. Germline V gives CDR1 SNHLY, CDR2 FYNNEI. The CDR3 runs 14 residues. The chain's CDR3 is CASSQQGANSPLHF.

This clonotype is deemed hyperexpanded by its frequency. J is TRBJ1-1 and V is TRBV7-9; the TCRdb call, TRBD1, lacks DNA for checking. The CDR3 runs 15 residues. CDR1 and CDR2 from the germline V gene are SEHNR and FQNEAQ (reference sequence). The CDR3 is CASSHNRDVNTEAFF.

Judged by frequency, this clonotype is medium-sized. The chain uses TRBV20-1 and TRBJ1-6; the TRBD1 assignment by TCRdb is unverifiable without DNA. The CDR3 spans 15 residues. Germline CDR1 is DFQATT and CDR2 is SNEGSKA (reference sequence). The CDR3 loop is CSARGAGQGRSPLHF.

This clonotype is classed as large by frequency. This chain links TRBV20-1 with TRBJ2-1. The CDR3 covers 11 residues. From germline, CDR1 is DFQATT and CDR2 SNEGSKA (reference sequence). CDR3 amino acids: CSAGPYNEQFF.

This clonotype is deemed medium-sized by its frequency. This chain uses TRBV2 with TRBJ1-2; the TCRdb D gene call, TRBD1, has no DNA to confirm it. Germline V lookup: CDR1 SNHLY, CDR2 FYNNEI. This CDR3 spans 15 amino acids. CDR3: CASNAGQGIVGGYTF.

This clonotype is labeled medium-sized (0.01 to 0.1%) based on frequency. V usage is TRBV2 and J usage is TRBJ1-3. CDR3 length: 15 residues. Germline CDR1 reads SNHLY; CDR2 reads FYNNEI. CDR3: CASSERTGSGNTIYF. Supplemented by reference TRBV2 and TRBJ1-3, the full variable domain reads EPEVTQTPSHQVTQMGQEVILRCVPISNHLYFYWYRQILGQKVEFLVSFYNNEISEKSEIFDDQFSVERPDGSNFTLKIRSTKLEDSAMYFCASSERTGSGNTIYFGEGSWLTVV.

Its frequency marks this clonotype as medium-sized. The V call is TRBV12-3 or TRBV12-4, the J call TRBJ1-5. The CDR3 extends over 15 amino acids. CDR3: CASSFGGVSNQPQHF.

Measured by frequency, this clonotype is large. The rearrangement joins TRBV12-3 or TRBV12-4 to TRBJ2-7; lacking DNA, the TRBD1 call made by TCRdb goes unchecked. The CDR3 contains 15 residues. This chain's CDR3 is CASSLAGTGSYEQYF.

This clonotype shows up as medium-sized by frequency. The chain recombines TRBV30 with TRBJ1-2. The CDR3 covers 15 residues. Germline values: CDR1 GTSNPN, CDR2 SVGIG (reference sequence). The CDR3 protein is CAWRTHETDNYGYTF.

Its frequency marks this clonotype as medium-sized (0.01 to 0.1%). The chain is built from TRBV27 and TRBJ2-5. This CDR3 has 14 residues. Germline V CDR1 and CDR2: MNHEY, SMNVEV (reference sequence). CDR3 in amino acids: CASSYRQGTETQYF.

This clonotype is classed as large by frequency. The rearrangement links TRBV7-9 to TRBJ1-4; TCRdb calls TRBD1, which cannot be checked without DNA. The CDR3 sequence is 15 residues long. Germline values: CDR1 SEHNR, CDR2 FQNEAQ (reference sequence). CDR3 amino acids: CASSTYTGLDEKLFF.

This clonotype counts as medium-sized by frequency. The CDR3: CASSGLSGRATETQYF. V and J are TRBV6-1 and TRBJ2-5; the TCRdb D gene call, TRBD2, has no DNA to confirm it. CDR3 length: 16 amino acids. Per germline, CDR1 MNHNS and CDR2 SASEGT.

This clonotype registers large by frequency. The chain's CDR3 is CASSFNRDPGTEAFF. The chain recombines TRBV5-1 with TRBJ1-1; with no DNA, the TCRdb D assignment of TRBD1 cannot be verified. The germline CDR1 and CDR2 sequences are SGHRS and YFSETQ. The CDR3 spans 15 residues.

This clonotype is large by frequency. The V gene is TRBV25-1, the J gene TRBJ2-1; TCRdb gives TRBD1 as the D gene, but with no DNA this cannot be confirmed. This CDR3 has 17 amino acids. Germline CDR1 reads MGHDK; CDR2 reads SYGVNS. CDR3 protein: CASSKPVQAGSYNEQFF.

This clonotype is identified as medium-sized from frequency. The chain links TRBV5-4 to TRBJ2-3; the TCRdb D gene call, TRBD2, has no DNA to confirm it. Germline CDR1 and CDR2: SGHNT and YYREEE (reference sequence). This CDR3 is built from 17 residues. CDR3 loop: CASSSRSGTASTDTQYF.

Measured by frequency, this clonotype is medium-sized. This chain links TRBV6-1 with TRBJ1-2; TCRdb indicates TRBD1, and absent DNA this call remains unverified. Germline loops: CDR1 MNHNS, CDR2 SASEGT. This CDR3 is 13 amino acids long. The CDR3 is CASRLDRGYGYTF.